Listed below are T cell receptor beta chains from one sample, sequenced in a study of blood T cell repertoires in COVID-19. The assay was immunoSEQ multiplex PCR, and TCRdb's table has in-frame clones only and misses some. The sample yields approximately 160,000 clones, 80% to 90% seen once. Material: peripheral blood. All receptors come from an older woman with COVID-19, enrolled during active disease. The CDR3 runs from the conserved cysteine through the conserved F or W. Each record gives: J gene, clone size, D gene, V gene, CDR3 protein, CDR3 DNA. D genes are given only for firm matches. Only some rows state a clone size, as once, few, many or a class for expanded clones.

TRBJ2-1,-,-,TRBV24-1,CATSDSRTDPYNEQFF,TGTGCCACCAGTGATTCAAGGACAGACCCCTACAATGAGCAGTTCTTC
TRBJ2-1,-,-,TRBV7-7,CASSLSTGEQFF,TGTGCTAGCAGCCTCTCTACAGGGGAGCAGTTCTTC
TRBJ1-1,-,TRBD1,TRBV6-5,CASRPRQGERAEAFF,TGTGCCAGCAGACCCCGACAGGGAGAGCGCGCTGAAGCTTTCTTT
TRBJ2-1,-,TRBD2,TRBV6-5,CASSSGGAGRDEQFF,TGTGCCAGCAGTAGCGGGGGGGCAGGAAGGGATGAGCAGTTCTTC
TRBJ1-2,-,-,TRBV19,CASKSGNYGYTF,TGTGCCAGTAAATCAGGGAACTATGGCTACACCTTC
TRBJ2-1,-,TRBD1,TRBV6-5,CASSYFGQGRGNEQFF,TGTGCCAGCAGTTACTTCGGACAGGGTAGGGGCAATGAGCAGTTCTTC
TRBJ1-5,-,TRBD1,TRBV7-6,CASSPGDRGSNQPQHF,TGTGCCAGCAGCCCGGGGGACAGGGGGAGCAATCAGCCCCAGCATTTT
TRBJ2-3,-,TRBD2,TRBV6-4,CASSPSGMSTDTQYF,TGTGCCAGCAGTCCGAGCGGGATGAGCACAGATACGCAGTATTTT
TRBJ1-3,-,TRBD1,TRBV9,CASSAPQDRAIDNTIYF,TGTGCCAGCAGCGCTCCCCAAGACAGGGCTATAGATAACACCATATATTTT
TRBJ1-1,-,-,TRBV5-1,CASSLGLGDRETEAFF,TGCGCCAGCAGCTTGGGGCTCGGAGACCGAGAGACTGAAGCTTTCTTT
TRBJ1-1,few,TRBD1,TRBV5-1,CASRLQGASTEAFF,TGCGCCAGCAGGCTGCAGGGGGCGAGTACTGAAGCTTTCTTT
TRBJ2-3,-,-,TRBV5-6,CASSYDTQYF,TGTGCCAGCAGTTATGATACGCAGTATTTT
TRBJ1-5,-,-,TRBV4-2,CASSQEGPGHREPQHF,TGTGCCAGCAGCCAAGAGGGTCCGGGCCACAGGGAGCCCCAGCATTTT
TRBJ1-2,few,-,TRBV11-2,CASSPSSTGRNYGYTF,TGTGCCAGCAGCCCCAGTAGTACAGGGAGAAACTATGGCTACACCTTC
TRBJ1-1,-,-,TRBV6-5,CASSPTNTEAFF,TGTGCCAGCAGTCCGACAAACACTGAAGCTTTCTTT
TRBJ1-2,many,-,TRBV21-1,CAPEQGCDYGYTF,TGTGCCCCCGAACAGGGATGCGACTATGGCTACACCTTC
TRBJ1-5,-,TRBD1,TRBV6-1,CASSEEVRGHQPQHF,TGTGCCAGCAGTGAAGAGGTCAGGGGGCATCAGCCCCAGCATTTT
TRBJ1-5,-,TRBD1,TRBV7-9,CASSLVGQDSNQPQHF,TGTGCCAGCAGCTTAGTGGGACAGGATAGCAATCAGCCCCAGCATTTT
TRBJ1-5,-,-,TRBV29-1,CSVAGAGVNQPQHF,TGCAGCGTGGCCGGGGCAGGGGTAAATCAGCCCCAGCATTTT
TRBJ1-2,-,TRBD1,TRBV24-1,CATSNAPTGAEGYTF,TGTGCCACCAGTAATGCCCCGACAGGGGCGGAGGGCTACACCTTC
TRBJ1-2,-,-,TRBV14,CASSQAGRQDGYTF,TGTGCCAGCAGCCAAGCTGGCAGGCAGGATGGCTACACCTTC
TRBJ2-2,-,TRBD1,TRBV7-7,CASSPSWGQGWTGELFF,TGTGCTAGCAGCCCTTCGTGGGGACAGGGGTGGACCGGGGAGCTGTTTTTT
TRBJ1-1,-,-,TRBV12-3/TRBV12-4,CASSPTLNTEAFF,TGTGCCAGCAGTCCGACATTGAACACTGAAGCTTTCTTT
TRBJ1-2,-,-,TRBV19,CASSSDILYGYTF,TGTGCCAGTAGTTCCGACATTCTCTATGGCTACACCTTC
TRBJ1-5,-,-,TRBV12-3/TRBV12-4,CASSLGSGQPQHF,TGTGCCAGCAGTTTAGGAAGCGGGCAGCCCCAGCATTTT
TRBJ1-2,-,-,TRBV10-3,CAISGSRAYGYTF,TGTGCCATCAGTGGCAGCAGGGCCTATGGCTACACCTTC
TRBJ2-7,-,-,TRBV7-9,CASSLRSGGYEQYF,TGTGCCAGCAGCTTGAGAAGCGGAGGGTACGAGCAGTACTTC
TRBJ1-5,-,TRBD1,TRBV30,CAWSVRGRGYQPQHF,TGTGCCTGGAGTGTAAGGGGGCGCGGGTATCAGCCCCAGCATTTT
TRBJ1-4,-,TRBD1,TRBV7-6,CASSLGAGGPVVNPATNEKLFF,TGTGCCAGCAGCCTTGGGGCAGGGGGTCCTGTCGTCAACCCTGCAACTAATGAAAAACTGTTTTTT
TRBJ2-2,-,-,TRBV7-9,CASSFSGNTGELFF,TGTGCCAGCAGCTTTTCGGGGAACACCGGGGAGCTGTTTTTT
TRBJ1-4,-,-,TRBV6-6,CASNRQPDEKLFF,TGTGCCAGCAACCGACAGCCAGATGAAAAACTGTTTTTT
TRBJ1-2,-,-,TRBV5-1,CASTNSYGYTF,TGCGCCAGCACGAACAGCTATGGCTACACCTTC
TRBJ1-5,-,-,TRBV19,CASSIAGANNQPQHF,TGTGCCAGTAGTATCGCGGGGGCCAACAATCAGCCCCAGCATTTT
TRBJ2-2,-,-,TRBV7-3,CASSSTVTGELFF,TGTGCCAGCAGCTCGACAGTCACCGGGGAGCTGTTTTTT
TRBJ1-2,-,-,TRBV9,CASSAGGGGYGYTF,TGTGCCAGCAGCGCCGGGGGGGGCGGCTATGGCTACACCTTC
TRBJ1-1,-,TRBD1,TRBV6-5,CASSPPTGSSTEAFF,TGTGCCAGCAGTCCCCCGACAGGGTCGTCCACTGAAGCTTTCTTT
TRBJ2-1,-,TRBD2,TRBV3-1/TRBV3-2,CASSPLSGSSYNEQFF,TGTGCCAGCAGCCCCCTTAGCGGGAGCTCCTACAATGAGCAGTTCTTC
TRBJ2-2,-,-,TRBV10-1,CASREQANTGELFF,TGCGCCAGCAGAGAACAGGCGAACACCGGGGAGCTGTTTTTT
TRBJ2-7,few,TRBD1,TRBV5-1,CARGQQGCEQYF,TGCGCCAGGGGCCAACAGGGGTGCGAGCAGTACTTC
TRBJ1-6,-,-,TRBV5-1,CASSPMSGENSPLHF,TGCGCCAGCAGCCCCATGTCAGGGGAGAACTCACCCCTCCACTTT
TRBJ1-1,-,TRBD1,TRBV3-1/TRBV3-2,CASSQGAGGNTEAFF,TGTGCCAGCAGCCAAGGGGCAGGGGGCAACACTGAAGCTTTCTTT
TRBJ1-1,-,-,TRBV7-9,CASSLDSYDTEAFF,TGTGCCAGCAGCTTGGACAGTTATGACACTGAAGCTTTCTTT
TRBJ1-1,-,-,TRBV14,CASSRRNTGNTEAFF,TGTGCCAGCAGCCGGCGGAATACAGGGAACACTGAAGCTTTCTTT
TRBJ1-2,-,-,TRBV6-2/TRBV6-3,CASSYSGARNYGYTF,TGTGCCAGCAGTTACTCGGGGGCCAGAAACTATGGCTACACCTTC
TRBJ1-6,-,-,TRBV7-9,CASSHGGGNNSPLHF,TGTGCCAGCAGCCACGGCGGGGGGAATAATTCACCCCTCCACTTT